This T cell receptor (beta chain) was sequenced for a study of cytomegalovirus exposure and HLA in healthy donors. The study's findings and limits: Published work reported that the classifier diagnosed cytomegalovirus status with high specificity and sensitivity. A list of roughly 160 TCR beta chains associated with cytomegalovirus was given. A few CMV-associated chains proved CMV antigen-specific in vitro.

About this clone itself: Its specificity is unknown.

Sequencing used immunoSEQ multiplex PCR; TCRdb keeps in-frame clones, though not all of them. This table holds about 65,000 clones, about 90% found once. The V end was cut by 3 bases, the J end by 7 bases, with 9 bases between. There are 12 residues in the CDR3. Germline V gives CDR1 KGHSH, CDR2 LQKENI. The specimen sequenced was PBMCs. The chain links TRBV18 to TRBJ1-2; D call uncertain. The TCR sequence derives from a woman younger than 30 in good health and CMV-seronegative. The CDR3 reads CASSPGAGGYTF. CDR3 in DNA: TGTGCCAGCTCACCGGGAGCGGGTGGCTACACCTTC.